The rows below give T cell receptor beta chains drawn from one sample of a study of beta chain features in type 1 diabetes. Here immunoSEQ multiplex PCR was the method, and the copy in TCRdb shows in-frame clones only, minus some. This table has 25,000 to 30,000 clones, roughly 53% appearing once. Material: stem cell memory CD4+ T cells from blood. These receptors all come from a man aged 30 to 39 with type 1 diabetes. Each CDR3 is given with its conserved first and last residue. A D gene is named only where the DNA matches it firmly. A clone size is listed for some rows: how often the clone was seen (once, few, many), or a class if it is expanded.

d_call: TRBD1
j_call: TRBJ2-7
v_call: TRBV9
clone_size: -
cdr3_length: 15
cdr3_nt: TGTGCCAGCAGCGCCGGGACAGGGGGCTCTTACGAGCAGTACTTC
cdr3_aa: CASSAGTGGSYEQYF

d_call: -
j_call: TRBJ1-2
v_call: TRBV5-4
clone_size: few
cdr3_length: 13
cdr3_nt: TGTGCCAGCAGCTTGGACGGGGACTATGGCTACACCTTC
cdr3_aa: CASSLDGDYGYTF

d_call: -
j_call: TRBJ1-1
v_call: TRBV5-1
clone_size: few
cdr3_length: 16
cdr3_nt: TGCGCCAGCAGCCAGGGAAGCCTTCACATGAACACTGAAGCTTTCTTT
cdr3_aa: CASSQGSLHMNTEAFF

d_call: -
j_call: TRBJ2-7
v_call: TRBV6-6
clone_size: few
cdr3_length: 14
cdr3_nt: TGTGCCAGCAGTTACGGGCTTTCCCCGAACGAGCAGTACTTC
cdr3_aa: CASSYGLSPNEQYF

d_call: TRBD2
j_call: TRBJ2-1
v_call: TRBV11-2
clone_size: few
cdr3_length: 15
cdr3_nt: TGTGCCAGCAGGTACAGGACTAGCGGTTACAATGAGCAGTTCTTC
cdr3_aa: CASRYRTSGYNEQFF

d_call: TRBD1
j_call: TRBJ1-2
v_call: TRBV30
clone_size: -
cdr3_length: 13
cdr3_nt: TGTGCCTGGGGGACAGGGATGTCGTATGGCTACACCTTC
cdr3_aa: CAWGTGMSYGYTF

d_call: -
j_call: TRBJ2-5
v_call: TRBV10-1
clone_size: -
cdr3_length: 13
cdr3_nt: TGCGCCAGCAGTGGAAGCCCGGAAGAGACCCAGTACTTC
cdr3_aa: CASSGSPEETQYF

d_call: TRBD1
j_call: TRBJ2-2
v_call: TRBV11-2
clone_size: once
cdr3_length: 15
cdr3_nt: TGTGCCAGCAGCTTAATGGGGACAGGGATCGGGGAGCTGTTTTTT
cdr3_aa: CASSLMGTGIGELFF

d_call: -
j_call: TRBJ1-1
v_call: TRBV18
clone_size: -
cdr3_length: 13
cdr3_nt: TGTGCCAGCACCGCAGGCCGGAACACTGAAGCTTTCTTT
cdr3_aa: CASTAGRNTEAFF

d_call: -
j_call: TRBJ2-6
v_call: TRBV11-3
clone_size: -
cdr3_length: 14
cdr3_nt: TGTGCCAGCAGCCCCAGGTCTGGGGCCAACGTCCTGACTTTC
cdr3_aa: CASSPRSGANVLTF

d_call: TRBD1
j_call: TRBJ1-6
v_call: TRBV5-1
clone_size: -
cdr3_length: 15
cdr3_nt: TGCGCCAGCAGCAGCGGGACAGGCGATAATTCACCCCTCCACTTT
cdr3_aa: CASSSGTGDNSPLHF

d_call: -
j_call: TRBJ1-1
v_call: TRBV6-1
clone_size: -
cdr3_length: 14
cdr3_nt: TGTGCCAGCAGTGATCCTCAGGGCAACACTGAAGCTTTCTTT
cdr3_aa: CASSDPQGNTEAFF

d_call: TRBD2
j_call: TRBJ2-1
v_call: TRBV6-6
clone_size: -
cdr3_length: 15
cdr3_nt: TGTGCCAGCAGTTACGGATCCGGACTAGCTACTGAGCAGTTCTTC
cdr3_aa: CASSYGSGLATEQFF

d_call: -
j_call: TRBJ1-4
v_call: TRBV6-1
clone_size: -
cdr3_length: 16
cdr3_nt: TGTGCCAGCAGTGATATCCAGGGATCCGAAAATGAAAAACTGTTTTTT
cdr3_aa: CASSDIQGSENEKLFF

d_call: -
j_call: TRBJ2-7
v_call: TRBV5-1
clone_size: few
cdr3_length: 11
cdr3_nt: TGCGCCAGCAGCTTTCGGTACGAGCAGTACTTC
cdr3_aa: CASSFRYEQYF

d_call: TRBD1
j_call: TRBJ1-2
v_call: TRBV19
clone_size: -
cdr3_length: 14
cdr3_nt: TGTGCCACAAATCGACAGGGGGGGAACTATGGCTACACCTTC
cdr3_aa: CATNRQGGNYGYTF

d_call: -
j_call: TRBJ2-7
v_call: TRBV11-2
clone_size: few
cdr3_length: 11
cdr3_nt: TGTGCCAGCAGCTTTCGGCAGGTGCAGTACTTC
cdr3_aa: CASSFRQVQYF

d_call: TRBD1
j_call: TRBJ1-5
v_call: TRBV29-1
clone_size: -
cdr3_length: 13
cdr3_nt: TGCAGCGTGGCCCGACAGGGGGTTCAGCCCCAGCATTTT
cdr3_aa: CSVARQGVQPQHF

d_call: -
j_call: TRBJ1-6
v_call: TRBV10-2
clone_size: few
cdr3_length: 14
cdr3_nt: TGCGCCAGCAGAATGCAAGGGGGAAATTCACCCCTCCACTTT
cdr3_aa: CASRMQGGNSPLHF

d_call: TRBD1
j_call: TRBJ1-3
v_call: TRBV5-4
clone_size: -
cdr3_length: 14
cdr3_nt: TGTGCCAGCAGCCACAGGGGCACTGGAAACACCATATATTTT
cdr3_aa: CASSHRGTGNTIYF

d_call: -
j_call: TRBJ1-1
v_call: TRBV2
clone_size: -
cdr3_length: 16
cdr3_nt: TGTGCCAGCAGTGAACGGCAGGGAGGAGGGAACACTGAAGCTTTCTTT
cdr3_aa: CASSERQGGGNTEAFF

d_call: TRBD2
j_call: TRBJ2-1
v_call: TRBV9
clone_size: -
cdr3_length: 17
cdr3_nt: TGTGCCAGCAGCGTGGGGACTAGCGGGAGGGCCTGGAATGAGCAGTTCTTC
cdr3_aa: CASSVGTSGRAWNEQFF

d_call: TRBD2
j_call: TRBJ2-3
v_call: TRBV19
clone_size: -
cdr3_length: 15
cdr3_nt: TGTGCCAGTAGTATAGGACTAGCGGTCACAGATACGCAGTATTTT
cdr3_aa: CASSIGLAVTDTQYF

d_call: -
j_call: TRBJ2-4
v_call: TRBV6-5
clone_size: -
cdr3_length: 14
cdr3_nt: TGTGCCAGCAGCCCACTTGGAGCCAAAAACATTCAGTACTTC
cdr3_aa: CASSPLGAKNIQYF

d_call: TRBD1
j_call: TRBJ1-5
v_call: TRBV27
clone_size: -
cdr3_length: 13
cdr3_nt: TGTGCCAGCAGGCAGGGGGGCAATCAGCCCCAGCATTTT
cdr3_aa: CASRQGGNQPQHF

d_call: -
j_call: TRBJ2-7
v_call: TRBV4-1
clone_size: -
cdr3_length: 15
cdr3_nt: TGCGCCAGCAGTCCAGGTCAGGGGCCGATATACGAGCAGTACTTC
cdr3_aa: CASSPGQGPIYEQYF

d_call: -
j_call: TRBJ1-1
v_call: TRBV29-1
clone_size: few
cdr3_length: 14
cdr3_nt: TGCAGCGCCCAAGGCTCAGGGTTCAACACTGAAGCTTTCTTT
cdr3_aa: CSAQGSGFNTEAFF

d_call: TRBD1
j_call: TRBJ1-5
v_call: TRBV28
clone_size: -
cdr3_length: 16
cdr3_nt: TGTGCCAGCAGAAAAACGACAGGGGGAAGCAATCAGCCCCAGCATTTT
cdr3_aa: CASRKTTGGSNQPQHF

d_call: -
j_call: TRBJ2-2
v_call: TRBV7-6
clone_size: once
cdr3_length: 18
cdr3_nt: TGTGCCAGCAGCCCCCGAACCCCAGGGGTAGGGGACACCGGGGAGCTGTTTTTT
cdr3_aa: CASSPRTPGVGDTGELFF

d_call: -
j_call: TRBJ1-5
v_call: TRBV4-1
clone_size: -
cdr3_length: 16
cdr3_nt: TGCGCCAGCAGCCAAGTTTTCCGGGAGGTCAATCAGCCCCAGCATTTT
cdr3_aa: CASSQVFREVNQPQHF

d_call: -
j_call: TRBJ1-1
v_call: TRBV19
clone_size: -
cdr3_length: 14
cdr3_nt: TGTGCCAGTAGTAATCCAGGGCCTAACACTGAAGCTTTCTTT
cdr3_aa: CASSNPGPNTEAFF

d_call: -
j_call: TRBJ1-2
v_call: TRBV18
clone_size: -
cdr3_length: 15
cdr3_nt: TGTGCCAGCTCACCAAACGAGGGAGGGGGCTATGGCTACACCTTC
cdr3_aa: CASSPNEGGGYGYTF

d_call: -
j_call: TRBJ2-2
v_call: TRBV19
clone_size: few
cdr3_length: 13
cdr3_nt: TGTGCCAGTAGAACAGGGCGGATCGGGGAGCTGTTTTTT
cdr3_aa: CASRTGRIGELFF

d_call: TRBD2
j_call: TRBJ2-7
v_call: TRBV29-1
clone_size: few
cdr3_length: 15
cdr3_nt: TGCAGCGTTGCCTCCGGGGCGAGCGGGGGTTACGAGCAGTACTTC
cdr3_aa: CSVASGASGGYEQYF

d_call: -
j_call: TRBJ2-5
v_call: TRBV7-2
clone_size: -
cdr3_length: 14
cdr3_nt: TGTGCCAGCAGCAAGTCTCGGGGTCAAGAGACCCAGTACTTC
cdr3_aa: CASSKSRGQETQYF

d_call: -
j_call: TRBJ2-1
v_call: TRBV19
clone_size: -
cdr3_length: 15
cdr3_nt: TGTGCCAGTAGTTCTGACAGGCAGTCCTACAATGAGCAGTTCTTC
cdr3_aa: CASSSDRQSYNEQFF

d_call: TRBD2
j_call: TRBJ2-5
v_call: TRBV5-4
clone_size: few
cdr3_length: 19
cdr3_nt: TGTGCCAGCAGCTCGGGGACGGGCGGGAGAAATTTATACCAAGAGACCCAGTACTTC
cdr3_aa: CASSSGTGGRNLYQETQYF

d_call: -
j_call: TRBJ2-7
v_call: TRBV6-1
clone_size: -
cdr3_length: 12
cdr3_nt: TGTGCCAGCAGTGCAGTCTCCTACGAGCAGTACTTC
cdr3_aa: CASSAVSYEQYF

d_call: -
j_call: TRBJ2-1
v_call: TRBV7-9
clone_size: -
cdr3_length: 16
cdr3_nt: TGTGCCAGCAGCCCCAGGGTCGGTAGCTCCTACAATGAGCAGTTCTTC
cdr3_aa: CASSPRVGSSYNEQFF

d_call: -
j_call: TRBJ2-7
v_call: TRBV6-1
clone_size: -
cdr3_length: 14
cdr3_nt: TGTGCCAGCAGTGGAGGGGGATCACACTACGAGCAGTACTTC
cdr3_aa: CASSGGGSHYEQYF

d_call: -
j_call: TRBJ1-4
v_call: TRBV29-1
clone_size: -
cdr3_length: 13
cdr3_nt: TGCAGCGTCGATCCGGGGGGGCAGGAAAAACTGTTTTTT
cdr3_aa: CSVDPGGQEKLFF

d_call: TRBD1
j_call: TRBJ2-7
v_call: TRBV19
clone_size: -
cdr3_length: 14
cdr3_nt: TGTGCCAGTAGTATCCAGGGGGAGCCCTACGAGCAGTACTTC
cdr3_aa: CASSIQGEPYEQYF

d_call: TRBD2
j_call: TRBJ2-1
v_call: TRBV4-2
clone_size: -
cdr3_length: 15
cdr3_nt: TGTGCCAGCAGCCAGATAGCGGGATTCTACAATGAGCAGTTCTTC
cdr3_aa: CASSQIAGFYNEQFF

d_call: -
j_call: TRBJ2-2
v_call: TRBV5-1
clone_size: -
cdr3_length: 17
cdr3_nt: TGCGCCAGCAGCTTGGTTGTGGGAGTCGCGAACACCGGGGAGCTGTTTTTT
cdr3_aa: CASSLVVGVANTGELFF

d_call: TRBD1
j_call: TRBJ1-4
v_call: TRBV2
clone_size: -
cdr3_length: 15
cdr3_nt: TGTGCCAGCAGGAAGAACAGGGGGGCGGGTGAAAAACTGTTTTTT
cdr3_aa: CASRKNRGAGEKLFF

d_call: -
j_call: TRBJ2-3
v_call: TRBV5-1
clone_size: few
cdr3_length: 16
cdr3_nt: TGCGCCAGCAGCTTGGTTGGCGCGGGGCCCTTGGATACGCAGTATTTT
cdr3_aa: CASSLVGAGPLDTQYF

d_call: TRBD2
j_call: TRBJ2-3
v_call: TRBV5-1
clone_size: few
cdr3_length: 15
cdr3_nt: TGCGCCAGCAGCCAGGGACTAGCGGCCCTGGATACGCAGTATTTT
cdr3_aa: CASSQGLAALDTQYF

d_call: TRBD2
j_call: TRBJ2-3
v_call: TRBV27
clone_size: -
cdr3_length: 18
cdr3_nt: TGTGCCAGCAGTCCCCGCCCCGGGAGGCTAGAAAGCACAGATACGCAGTATTTT
cdr3_aa: CASSPRPGRLESTDTQYF